The clone carrying this TCR beta chain was picked up one time. Produced via immunoSEQ multiplex PCR; TCRdb's table is partial and in-frame only. The repertoire holds 330,000 or so clones, with about 89% as singletons. This record belongs to a study of blood T cell repertoires in COVID-19. The CDR3 is made up of 15 amino acids. Trimming pared 0 bases from V and 6 bases from J, leaving 14 bases between. Germline V gives CDR1 KGHSH, CDR2 LQKENI. Study members were between about 18 and 95 years old and lived in 25 or so US regions. The chain links TRBV18 to TRBJ1-2; tentatively, D is TRBD1 (6 bases). Sequenced: PBMCs or T cells enriched from blood (not recorded which). The sequence derives from a man aged 35-49 years in a cohort exposed to, infected with or recovered from COVID-19 (not recorded which). The CDR3 reads CASSPPITGSNGYTF. The CDR3, as DNA: TGTGCCAGCTCACCACCGATCACAGGGTCTAATGGCTACACCTTC.